This T cell receptor (beta chain) was identified during a study of spatial heterogeneity in lung cancer. As regards this clonotype: The antigen is undetermined.

Described time point: sample taken at primary tumor resection. Donation came from around 72 patients with untreated early-stage non-small cell lung cancer. Tumor, nontumor lung or frozen PBMC supplied whole RNA that was sequenced unsorted. The ends were cut back, 5 bases at V and 4 bases at J, with 16 bases in the middle. This CDR3 has 15 residues. Every TCR cDNA molecule bore its own unique molecular identifier. TCRdb reprocessed the 5' RACE reads with MiXCR, giving one entry per CDR3 protein. The sample records more than 10,000 distinct CDR3 sequences, around 6% being singletons. Study-wide results and caveats: Tumor mutation count correlated with how many alpha and beta TCRs expanded intratumorally.

Material: lung tumor tissue, obtained at surgery. The TCR was taken from a female donor with early-stage non-small cell lung cancer. J is TRBJ2-3 and V is TRBV12-3 or TRBV12-4, with D perhaps matching TRBD1 or TRBD2 (6 bases each). The CDR3 DNA follows: TGTGCCAGCAGTCCGGGGGTGGGGGCAGCAGATACGCAGTATTTT. The encoded protein is CASSPGVGAADTQYF.